This T cell receptor beta chain was identified in a study of cytomegalovirus exposure and HLA in healthy donors. Comments on this clone: Its specificity is not known.

Only in-frame clones appear in the TCRdb table, and some are missing; sequencing was by immunoSEQ multiplex PCR. The sample yields about 120,000 clones, roughly 90% seen once. Overall study results and limits: Most sequenced TCRs were rare (though some public TCRs occurred in many donors).

Sequenced: PBMCs. This receptor was taken from a woman in her late teens or twenties in good health and CMV-seropositive.

The CDR3 region has the DNA TGTGCCAGCAGCTTAGGGAGACTTATTAATGCCGGGGAGCTGTTTTTT. It encodes CASSLGRLINAGELFF. The chain recombines TRBV7-6 with TRBJ2-2, with D uncertain. With 1 base removed from V and 6 bases from J, the gap between germline ends came to 15 bases. CDR1 is SGHVS and CDR2 is FNYEAQ in the germline V gene. This CDR3 has 16 residues.